The rows below give T cell receptor beta chains drawn from one sample of a study of shared clonotypes between healthy human individuals. Repertoires were generated with immunoSEQ multiplex PCR, while TCRdb's copy carries only in-frame clones and drops some. The sample has about 330,000 clones; roughly 84% are singletons. The sequenced sample consisted of memory CD8+ T cells sorted from blood. These receptors were taken from a man younger than 30 in good health. Both conserved end residues are part of each CDR3. Fields, in order: J gene, clone size, V gene, D gene, CDR3 DNA, CDR3 protein. D genes are given only for firm matches. Not every row has a clone size; where given, it reads once, few, many or a size class.

TRBJ2-7,-,TRBV5-6,TRBD1,TGTGCCAGCGGATACAGGGGTAGTTCCTACGAGCAGTACTTC,CASGYRGSSYEQYF
TRBJ1-4,once,TRBV28,-,TGTGCCAGCAGCCCCGGGGCGTCCGAAAAACTGTTTTTT,CASSPGASEKLFF
TRBJ2-5,-,TRBV29-1,TRBD2,TGCAGCGTTGAGTTGCCTAGCGGGAGGGAAAAAGAGACCCAGTACTTC,CSVELPSGREKETQYF
TRBJ2-1,-,TRBV29-1,-,TGCAGCGTTCCCTCGCAGCCGGGTGAGCAGTTCTTC,CSVPSQPGEQFF
TRBJ2-1,-,TRBV7-6,TRBD1,TGTGCCAGCAGCTCTCGGACAGGGGAAACCTACAATGAGCAGTTCTTC,CASSSRTGETYNEQFF
TRBJ2-2,-,TRBV5-6,TRBD2,TGTGCCAGCAGCTTGTCCGGCGGGAGTAGGGCCGGGGAGCTGTTTTTT,CASSLSGGSRAGELFF
TRBJ2-7,-,TRBV9,TRBD1,TGTGCCAGCAGCGTAGCAGCTCGGACAGGGGAAAGCGAGCAGTACTTC,CASSVAARTGESEQYF
TRBJ2-7,-,TRBV7-6,-,TGTGCCAGCAGCTTTTTTGAGGGCGAGCAGTACTTC,CASSFFEGEQYF
TRBJ2-1,-,TRBV7-9,-,TGTGCCAGCAGCCCTCCCCAAGGTCAATCCTACAATGAGCAGTTCTTC,CASSPPQGQSYNEQFF
TRBJ2-7,-,TRBV5-1,TRBD1,TGCGCCAGCACCCCGGGGACAGGGGGAAAAGAGCAGTACTTC,CASTPGTGGKEQYF
TRBJ2-7,-,TRBV27,-,TGTGCCAGCAGTCAGGTGCCCTACGAGCAGTACTTC,CASSQVPYEQYF
TRBJ2-7,-,TRBV7-9,-,TGTGCCAGCAGCCTTGCCGGGCGCTACGAGCAGTACTTC,CASSLAGRYEQYF
TRBJ2-2,-,TRBV7-9,-,TGTGCCAGCAGCTTTCTTTTGTCCGGGGAGCTGTTTTTT,CASSFLLSGELFF
TRBJ1-1,-,TRBV10-3,TRBD1,TGTGCCATCAGCTGGAGGTGGACAGGGCGGACTGAAGCTTTCTTT,CAISWRWTGRTEAFF
TRBJ1-1,-,TRBV10-3,-,TGTGCCATCAGTGAGTCGAGAGCCACTGAAGCTTTCTTT,CAISESRATEAFF
TRBJ2-7,-,TRBV15,TRBD1,TGTGCCACCAGCAGGGGTACGACAGGGGCCGCCTACGAGCAGTACTTC,CATSRGTTGAAYEQYF
TRBJ2-1,-,TRBV6-6,TRBD1,TGTGCCAGCAGTTACACAAGGACAGGGAGATACAATGAGCAGTTCTTC,CASSYTRTGRYNEQFF
TRBJ2-7,-,TRBV5-4,TRBD1,TGTGCCAGCAGCTTGGACGCGACAGGGTCCCAGTACGAGCAGTACTTC,CASSLDATGSQYEQYF
TRBJ1-1,-,TRBV30,-,TGTGCCTGGAGAACAGGGCCTGAAGCTTTCTTT,CAWRTGPEAFF
TRBJ2-2,many,TRBV4-1,-,TGCGCCAGCAGCCAAGCTCCCGCCAGCAACACCGGGGAGCTGTTTTTT,CASSQAPASNTGELFF
TRBJ2-2,-,TRBV7-9,-,TGTGCCAGCAGCTCGCCGGTCGAAGGGGAGCTGTTTTTT,CASSSPVEGELFF
TRBJ2-7,once,TRBV7-9,-,TGTGCCAGCAGCTATTCGTCGGCGAGCGGTTCCTACGAGCAGTACTTC,CASSYSSASGSYEQYF
TRBJ1-6,-,TRBV6-1,-,TGTGCCAGCAGTGTCGGGTATAATTCACCCCTCCACTTT,CASSVGYNSPLHF
TRBJ2-5,-,TRBV5-1,-,TGCGCCAGCAGCTTGGCCGGGATTCGGGGCGGAGAGACCCAGTACTTC,CASSLAGIRGGETQYF
TRBJ2-2,-,TRBV27,TRBD1,TGTGCCAGCAGGTGGGGGACAGGGTGGCCCGGGGAGCTGTTTTTT,CASRWGTGWPGELFF
TRBJ2-5,-,TRBV13,-,TGTGCCAGCAGCTTGGGATGGGAGACCCAGTACTTC,CASSLGWETQYF
TRBJ2-3,-,TRBV9,-,TGTGCCAGCAGCGACCGGGACTCCCGAACAGATACGCAGTATTTT,CASSDRDSRTDTQYF
TRBJ2-1,-,TRBV6-6,TRBD2,TGTGCCAGCAGTCGGATAGCGGGAGGAGGGCCCAATGAGCAGTTCTTC,CASSRIAGGGPNEQFF
TRBJ2-5,-,TRBV5-4,TRBD2,TGTGCCAGCAGCTTGAAGACTAGCGGGAAAGAGACCCAGTACTTC,CASSLKTSGKETQYF
TRBJ2-7,-,TRBV7-6,-,TGTGCCAGCAGCGCACGGGACTCCGGTTTGACCTACGAGCAGTACTTC,CASSARDSGLTYEQYF
TRBJ2-5,-,TRBV7-6,-,TGTGCCAGCAGCTTGTCTTTTAGCGTCGGTATCAAGGAGACCCAGTACTTC,CASSLSFSVGIKETQYF
TRBJ2-4,-,TRBV7-9,TRBD2,TGTGCCAGCAGCTTATCACTAGCGGGGAGCATTCAGTACTTC,CASSLSLAGSIQYF
TRBJ2-3,many,TRBV5-8,-,TGTGCCAGCAGCCTTAGACTAGACCTTGACACAGATACGCAGTATTTT,CASSLRLDLDTDTQYF
TRBJ2-3,once,TRBV28,-,TGTGCCAGCAGTTTACCGGCCGGGGTAGGCAGGGGAAGCACAGATACGCAGTATTTT,CASSLPAGVGRGSTDTQYF
TRBJ2-1,-,TRBV5-4,-,TGTGCCAGCAGCTTGAGGGCCCCTTGGAATGAGCAGTTCTTC,CASSLRAPWNEQFF
TRBJ1-1,-,TRBV11-2,-,TGTGCCAGCAGCTTCCCCAGGGGGAACACTGAAGCTTTCTTT,CASSFPRGNTEAFF
TRBJ2-7,few,TRBV27,-,TGTGCCAGCAGTTTCTTGATGGGAATGGGGTACGAGCAGTACTTC,CASSFLMGMGYEQYF
TRBJ1-1,-,TRBV7-8,-,TGTGCCAGCAGCCCGATATTGGTGGATGTAGAAGCTTTCTTT,CASSPILVDVEAFF
TRBJ2-5,-,TRBV30,TRBD2,TGTGCCTCGGCGGGGGGGATGGAGACCCAGTACTTC,CASAGGMETQYF
TRBJ2-5,-,TRBV11-2,-,TGTGCCAGCAGCTTAGATAGGCGACTGCCTCAGTACTTC,CASSLDRRLPQYF
TRBJ2-7,-,TRBV6-5,-,TGTGCCAGCAGTTACTCCGGGGAGGCCTACGAGCAGTACTTC,CASSYSGEAYEQYF
TRBJ2-1,-,TRBV30,-,TGTGCCTGGGCCCTTGGGGATGAGCAGTTCTTC,CAWALGDEQFF
TRBJ2-7,-,TRBV12-5,-,TGTGCTAGCGGTGATGACCCGAGCTCCTACGAGCAGTACTTC,CASGDDPSSYEQYF
TRBJ1-1,medium-sized,TRBV5-5,-,TGTGCCAGCAGCTTCTGGGGGGACACTGAAGCTTTCTTT,CASSFWGDTEAFF
TRBJ2-3,-,TRBV18,-,TGTGCCAGCTCACCAAGGGGGGTGAGAACAGATACGCAGTATTTT,CASSPRGVRTDTQYF
TRBJ1-2,-,TRBV5-1,-,TGCGCCAGCAGCTTGGGAACGACAGAGTTGAGAGGCTACACCTTC,CASSLGTTELRGYTF
TRBJ1-1,-,TRBV10-1,TRBD1,TGCGCCAGCAGCGAGGGACAGGGGGCTGAAGCTTTCTTT,CASSEGQGAEAFF
TRBJ2-6,-,TRBV7-8,-,TGTGCCAGCAGCTTATGGGGAGACTCTGGGGCCAACGTCCTGACTTTC,CASSLWGDSGANVLTF
TRBJ2-1,-,TRBV6-1,-,TGTGCCAGCAGCGATCAGACTATGGGGTACAATGAGCAGTTCTTC,CASSDQTMGYNEQFF
TRBJ2-5,-,TRBV7-2,-,TGTGCCAGCAGAAATAAAGGGGAAGAGACCCAGTACTTC,CASRNKGEETQYF
TRBJ2-3,-,TRBV6-6,-,TGTGCCAGCAGTTACCGGGGTGCAGATACGCAGTATTTT,CASSYRGADTQYF
TRBJ2-4,-,TRBV13,TRBD1,TGTGCCAGCAGCTTACCAACCGGGACAGGGGAGGGAGGTCGAAACATTCAGTACTTC,CASSLPTGTGEGGRNIQYF
TRBJ1-1,-,TRBV13,-,TGTGCCAGCAGCTTCACACAGAGAATGAACACTGAAGCTTTCTTT,CASSFTQRMNTEAFF
TRBJ2-7,-,TRBV4-3,TRBD1,TGCGCCAGCAGCCAAGGATTCAGGGGGCTTAACGAGCAGTACTTC,CASSQGFRGLNEQYF
TRBJ1-1,-,TRBV29-1,-,TGCAGCGCTTACCTAGGAGGGAACACTGAAGCTTTCTTT,CSAYLGGNTEAFF
TRBJ1-1,-,TRBV4-3,-,TGCGCCAGCAGCCAAGACTGGGGCTACAGGGAACAGGGTGAAGCTTTCTTT,CASSQDWGYREQGEAFF
TRBJ2-7,many,TRBV6-5,-,TGTGCCAGCAGTTCCGTAGGGGGGGCAAGCGAGCAGTACTTC,CASSSVGGASEQYF
TRBJ2-1,few,TRBV29-1,-,TGCAGCGCCCTAGAGTATGAGCAGTTCTTC,CSALEYEQFF
TRBJ1-6,-,TRBV5-4,-,TGTGCCAGCAGCCTACAGGCGTCAAAGAATTCACCCCTCCACTTT,CASSLQASKNSPLHF